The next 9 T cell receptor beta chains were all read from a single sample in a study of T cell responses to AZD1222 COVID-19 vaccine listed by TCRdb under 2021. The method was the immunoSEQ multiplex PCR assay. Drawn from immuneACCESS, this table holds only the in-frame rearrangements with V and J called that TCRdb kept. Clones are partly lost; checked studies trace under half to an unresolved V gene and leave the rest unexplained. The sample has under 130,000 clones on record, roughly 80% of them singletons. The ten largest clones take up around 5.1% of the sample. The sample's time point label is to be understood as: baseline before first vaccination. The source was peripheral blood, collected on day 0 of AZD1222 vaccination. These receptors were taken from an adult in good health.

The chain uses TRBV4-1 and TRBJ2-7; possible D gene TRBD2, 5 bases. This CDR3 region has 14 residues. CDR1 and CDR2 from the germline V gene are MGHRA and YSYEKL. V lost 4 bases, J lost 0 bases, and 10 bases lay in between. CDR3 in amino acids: CASSLPGSSYEQYF. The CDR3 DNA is TGCGCCAGCAGCCTCCCGGGAAGCTCCTACGAGCAGTACTTC.

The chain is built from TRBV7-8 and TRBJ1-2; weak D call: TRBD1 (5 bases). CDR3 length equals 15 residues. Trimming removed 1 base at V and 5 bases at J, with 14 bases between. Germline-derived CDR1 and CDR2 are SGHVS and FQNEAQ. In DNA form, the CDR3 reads TGTGCCAGCAGCTTAGTAAGGGGCGAATGGTATGGCTACACCTTC. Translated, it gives CASSLVRGEWYGYTF.

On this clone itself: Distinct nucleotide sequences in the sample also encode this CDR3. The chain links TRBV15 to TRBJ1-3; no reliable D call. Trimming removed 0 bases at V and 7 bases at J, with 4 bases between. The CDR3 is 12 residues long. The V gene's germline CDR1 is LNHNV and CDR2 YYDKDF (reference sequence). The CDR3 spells CATSRDRNTIYF. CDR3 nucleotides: TGTGCCACCAGCAGAGATCGTAACACCATATATTTT.

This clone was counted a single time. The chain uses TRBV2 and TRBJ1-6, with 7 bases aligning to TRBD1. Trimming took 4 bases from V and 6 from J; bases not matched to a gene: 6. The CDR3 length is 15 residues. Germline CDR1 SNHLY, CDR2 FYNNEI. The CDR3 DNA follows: TGTGCCAGCAGTGTAGCACAGGGGTCTAATTCACCCCTCCACTTT. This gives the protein CASSVAQGSNSPLHF.

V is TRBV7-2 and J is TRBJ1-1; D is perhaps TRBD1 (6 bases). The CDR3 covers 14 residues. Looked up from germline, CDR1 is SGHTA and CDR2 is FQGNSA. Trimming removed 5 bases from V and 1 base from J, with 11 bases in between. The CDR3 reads CASSQGRANTEAFF. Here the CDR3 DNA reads TGTGCCAGCAGCCAGGGGAGGGCGAACACTGAAGCTTTCTTT.

The CDR3 loop is CASNTDWGEQYF. CDR3 bases: TGTGCCAGCAATACCGATTGGGGCGAGCAGTACTTC. The V gene is TRBV7-6, the J gene TRBJ2-7; D is ambiguous. The V end lost 7 bases, the J end lost 6 bases, and 13 bases lay between the germline ends. The CDR3 is 12 amino acids. From germline, CDR1 is SGHVS and CDR2 FNYEAQ.

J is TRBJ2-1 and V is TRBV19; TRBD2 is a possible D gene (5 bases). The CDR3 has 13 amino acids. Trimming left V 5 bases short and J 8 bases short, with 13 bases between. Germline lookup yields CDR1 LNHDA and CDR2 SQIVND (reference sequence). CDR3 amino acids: CASSLTRGHEQFF. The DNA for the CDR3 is TGTGCCAGTAGTCTTACCAGAGGGCATGAGCAGTTCTTC.

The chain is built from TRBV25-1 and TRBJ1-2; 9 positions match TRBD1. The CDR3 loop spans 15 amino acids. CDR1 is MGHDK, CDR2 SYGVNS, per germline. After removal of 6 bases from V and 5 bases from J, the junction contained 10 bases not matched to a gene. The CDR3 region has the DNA TGTGCCAGCAGCCCTCGGACAGGGGTATGGTATGGCTACACCTTC. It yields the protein CASSPRTGVWYGYTF.

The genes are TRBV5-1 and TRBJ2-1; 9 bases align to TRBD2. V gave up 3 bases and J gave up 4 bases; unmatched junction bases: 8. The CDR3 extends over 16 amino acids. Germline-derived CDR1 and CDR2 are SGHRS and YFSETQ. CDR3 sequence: CASSYQAGGRYNEQFF. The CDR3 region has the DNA TGCGCCAGCAGCTACCAAGCGGGGGGAAGGTACAATGAGCAGTTCTTC. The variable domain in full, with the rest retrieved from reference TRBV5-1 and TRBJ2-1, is KAGVTQTPRYLIKTRGQQVTLSCSPISGHRSVSWYQQTPGQGLQFLFEYFSETQRNKGNFPGRFSGRQFSNSRSEMNVSTLELGDSALYLCASSYQAGGRYNEQFFGPGTRLTVL.